The 13 T cell receptor beta chains listed next were all sequenced from one sample in a study of blood T cell repertoires in COVID-19. The data were produced by immunoSEQ multiplex PCR, yet TCRdb's version contains in-frame clones alone and is incomplete. The repertoire holds under 95,000 clones, with approximately 86% as singletons. Input material: peripheral blood. These receptors came from a woman aged 45-59 years with acute or convalescent COVID-19.

The V and J genes are TRBV19 and TRBJ1-5, with 8 bases aligning to TRBD1. CDR3 length: 14 residues. CDR1 is LNHDA, CDR2 SQIVND, per germline (reference sequence). V shed 4 bases and J 3 bases; nucleotides not matched to a gene: 2. Here the CDR3 reads CASSRTGTNQPQHF. The CDR3 coding sequence is TGTGCCAGTAGTAGGACAGGGACCAATCAGCCCCAGCATTTT.

The chain carries TRBV6-5 and TRBJ2-1, with TRBD2 matching 7 bases. The V segment lost 5 bases and the J segment 12 bases; nucleotides outside the gene matches: 10. The length of the CDR3 is 13 residues. Per the germline V gene, CDR1 is MNHEY and CDR2 is SVGAGI. The CDR3 is CASSQPPGGGQFF. For the CDR3, the DNA is TGTGCCAGCAGTCAACCCCCGGGGGGTGGGCAGTTCTTC.

The V and J genes are TRBV3-1 (or the pseudogene TRBV3-2) and TRBJ2-1; D is possibly TRBD2 (5 bases). Germline loops: CDR1 LGHDT, CDR2 YNNKEL (reference sequence). This CDR3 has 15 residues. V was trimmed by 1 base and J by 2 bases, leaving 9 bases between them. The CDR3 loop reads CASSQVSAPYNEQFF. In nucleotides, the CDR3 is TGTGCCAGCAGCCAAGTTAGCGCTCCCTACAATGAGCAGTTCTTC.

This rearrangement joins TRBV19 to TRBJ1-5; D perhaps matches TRBD1 (5 bases). CDR1 and CDR2 from the germline V gene are LNHDA and SQIVND (reference sequence). The CDR3 is made up of 13 amino acids. Trimming left V 10 bases short and J 0 bases short, with 10 bases between. The CDR3 protein is CATKQDSNQPQHF. CDR3 bases: TGTGCCACAAAACAGGATAGCAATCAGCCCCAGCATTTT.

The chain joins TRBV28 to TRBJ1-5; a possible D gene is TRBD1 (5 bases). The CDR3 length is 18 residues. V lost 4 bases, J lost 0 bases, and 19 bases lay in between. Germline CDR1 and CDR2: MDHEN and SYDVKM. This CDR3 reads CASSSLRGRAYSNQPQHF. The CDR3 DNA sequence: TGTGCCAGCAGTTCCTTAAGGGGCAGAGCATATAGCAATCAGCCCCAGCATTTT.

The J gene is TRBJ2-7, the V gene TRBV12-3 or TRBV12-4; D call uncertain. Trimming shortened V by 3 bases and J by 6 bases, and 9 bases separated the two germline ends. This CDR3 is 12 amino acids long. The CDR3 loop reads CASSLYSSEQYF. In DNA form, the CDR3 reads TGTGCCAGCAGTTTGTATAGCTCCGAGCAGTACTTC.

The V gene is TRBV7-3, the J gene TRBJ2-1; maybe TRBD1 (6 bases). CDR1 is SGHTA, CDR2 FQGTGA, per germline. CDR3 size: 16 residues. V was trimmed by 0 bases and J by 10 bases, leaving 19 bases between them. The CDR3 spells CASSLTVGTPYREQFF. As DNA, the CDR3 is TGTGCCAGCAGCTTAACGGTCGGGACACCTTATAGAGAGCAGTTCTTC.

The chain uses TRBV6-1 and TRBJ2-7; D gene unclear. V lost 3 bases to trimming and J lost 0 bases, with 9 bases between them. The CDR3 has 14 amino acids. Looked up from germline, CDR1 is MNHNS and CDR2 is SASEGT. Here the CDR3 reads CASSDTLSSYEQYF. The CDR3 DNA reads TGTGCCAGCAGTGACACGCTAAGCTCCTACGAGCAGTACTTC.

V gene TRBV3-1 (or the pseudogene TRBV3-2) combines with J gene TRBJ2-7, with D maybe TRBD2 (6 bases). Between the trimmed V and J ends, which lost 0 bases and 3 bases, there was a span of 24 bases. Germline lookup yields CDR1 LGHDT and CDR2 YNNKEL (reference sequence). The CDR3 extends over 19 amino acids. The CDR3 DNA follows: TGTGCCAGCAGCCAAGACGGGAGCCGGACCAACACGAGATACTACGAGCAGTACTTC. Translation: CASSQDGSRTNTRYYEQYF.

J is TRBJ2-5 and V is TRBV12-5; 11 bases line up with TRBD2. CDR1 is LGHNT, CDR2 FRNRAP, per germline. This CDR3 has 15 amino acids. V lost 3 bases to trimming and J lost 5 bases; unmatched junction nucleotides: 5. CDR3 protein: CASGLLAGGHETQYF. The DNA of the CDR3 is TGTGCTAGTGGTTTATTAGCGGGGGGGCACGAGACCCAGTACTTC. The full variable domain, in which reference TRBV12-5 and TRBJ2-5 provide the parts outside the CDR3, is DARVTQTPRHKVTEMGQEVTMRCQPILGHNTVFWYRQTMMQGLELLAYFRNRAPLDDSGMPKDRFSAEMPDATLATLKIQPSEPRDSAVYFCASGLLAGGHETQYFGPGTRLLVL.

The chain is built from TRBV11-3 and TRBJ2-5; 10 bases are a match to TRBD1. The CDR3 length is 17 residues. The V segment lost 2 bases and the J segment 6 bases; nucleotides outside the gene matches: 12. Germline V gene data show CDR1 as SGHNT and CDR2 as YENEEA. CDR3 loop: CASSLSAGTGERKTQYF. CDR3 DNA sequence: TGTGCCAGCAGCTTATCCGCCGGGACAGGGGAAAGGAAGACCCAGTACTTC.

The chain uses TRBV7-9 and TRBJ2-3; D unclear. This CDR3 spans 12 amino acids. Trimming pared 5 bases from V and 4 bases from J, leaving 7 bases between. The germline gives CDR1 SEHNR, CDR2 FQNEAQ (reference sequence). The CDR3 reads CASSQRADTQYF. CDR3 coding DNA: TGTGCCAGCAGCCAAAGAGCAGATACGCAGTATTTT.

The CDR3 loop reads CASSSMLTGNTEAFF. The CDR3 DNA is TGTGCCAGCAGTTCGATGCTGACAGGGAACACTGAAGCTTTCTTT. The V call is TRBV27, the J call TRBJ1-1; weak D call: TRBD1 (6 bases). CDR1 is MNHEY and CDR2 is SMNVEV in the germline V gene (reference sequence). V was cut by 4 bases and J by 1 base, with 13 bases left in between. The CDR3 totals 15 residues.